These 29 T cell receptor beta chains came from one sample sequenced in a study of radiotherapy plus CTLA-4 blockade in lung cancer. The method was immunoSEQ multiplex PCR; TCRdb's version includes in-frame clones alone and lacks a portion of them. The sample includes 30,000 to 35,000 clones, roughly 71% of them seen just once. Sample: peripheral blood, taken from a patient treated with radiotherapy plus ipilimumab. The receptors here all came from a human donor with non-small cell lung cancer who had stable disease on radiotherapy plus ipilimumab.

This clone was counted a few times. The V gene is TRBV7-2, the J gene TRBJ2-1, with 7 bases aligning to TRBD2. The CDR3 is 15 residues long. The germline CDR1 and CDR2 sequences are SGHTA and FQGNSA. Unmatched junction bases numbered 1, after V lost 0 bases and J lost 2 bases. DNA for the CDR3: TGTGCCAGCAGCTTAGCGGGGGGGACCTACAATGAGCAGTTCTTC. This sequence encodes CASSLAGGTYNEQFF.

The rearrangement links TRBV6-6 to TRBJ1-1; D is perhaps TRBD1 (6 bases). This CDR3 has 16 amino acids. Germline V lookup: CDR1 MNHNY, CDR2 SVGAGI (reference sequence). Trimming left V 0 bases short and J 4 bases short, with 15 bases between. The CDR3 protein is CASSYSMGGRGTEAFF. The CDR3 coding sequence is TGTGCCAGCAGTTACTCAATGGGGGGCCGGGGCACTGAAGCTTTCTTT.

The V gene is TRBV7-2, the J gene TRBJ2-1; D is possibly TRBD1 (5 bases). V lost 2 bases to trimming and J lost 8 bases, with 16 bases between them. The CDR3 is 15 amino acids. From germline, CDR1 is SGHTA and CDR2 FQGNSA. The CDR3 spells CASSLWPRTPDEQFF. The CDR3 region has the DNA TGTGCCAGCAGCTTATGGCCCCGGACACCGGATGAGCAGTTCTTC.

The rearrangement uses TRBV2 and TRBJ2-3; 10 bases fit TRBD1. CDR1 SNHLY and CDR2 FYNNEI come from the germline V gene. CDR3 length: 15 residues. The ends lost 4 bases at V and 4 bases at J; junction bases unmatched: 5. The CDR3: CASSVDRGRADTQYF. CDR3 nucleotide sequence: TGTGCCAGCAGTGTTGACAGGGGGCGAGCAGATACGCAGTATTTT.

This chain links TRBV6-5 with TRBJ2-1, with D perhaps TRBD1 (6 bases). Deletions cut 6 bases from V and 0 bases from J, with 12 bases between. The CDR3 loop spans 15 amino acids. Germline V gene data show CDR1 as MNHEY and CDR2 as SVGAGI. DNA of the CDR3: TGTGCCAGCAGCGTGCTAGGGGGCTCCTACAATGAGCAGTTCTTC. Its translation: CASSVLGGSYNEQFF.

This chain connects TRBV7-3 to TRBJ2-2, with 9 bases that match TRBD2. There are 13 residues in the CDR3. V lost 5 bases and J lost 7; bases outside the gene matches: 2. Germline loops: CDR1 SGHTA, CDR2 FQGTGA. In DNA form, the CDR3 reads TGTGCCAGCAGCGTACTAGCGGGCGGGGAGCTGTTTTTT. This gives the protein CASSVLAGGELFF.

The genes are TRBV10-3 and TRBJ1-1; D remains unclear. The ends were cut back, 4 bases at V and 7 bases at J, with 13 bases in the middle. This CDR3 region has 13 residues. Germline V gives CDR1 ENHRY, CDR2 SYGVKD. CDR3 loop: CAISGARDLEAFF. CDR3 nucleotides: TGTGCCATCAGTGGAGCGCGCGACCTTGAAGCTTTCTTT.

This chain connects TRBV2 to TRBJ2-5; D is perhaps TRBD2 (5 bases). The last part of the DNA fits TRBJ2-7 better; the J call may be wrong. The CDR3 has 13 residues. Per the germline V gene, CDR1 is SNHLY and CDR2 is FYNNEI. Here the CDR3 reads CASSEALSGEQYF. CDR3 coding DNA: TGTGCCAGCAGTGAAGCTCTCAGCGGCGAGCAGTACTTC.

The rearrangement links TRBV27 to TRBJ2-7; no clear D gene. CDR1 is MNHEY and CDR2 is SMNVEV in the germline V gene (reference sequence). Trimming left V 4 bases short and J 7 bases short, with 17 bases between. The CDR3 has 14 residues. Written as DNA, the CDR3 is TGTGCCAGCAGTTCATTAGGGCCGGAAGAAGAGCAGTACTTC. Amino acid sequence: CASSSLGPEEEQYF.

J is TRBJ2-2 and V is TRBV28; 9 bases are shared with TRBD1. The CDR3 contains 15 residues. Trimming cost V 4 bases and J 7 bases; bases outside gene matches: 7. Germline assignment: CDR1 MDHEN and CDR2 SYDVKM. The CDR3 DNA follows: TGTGCCAGCAGTTCCGGGACAGGGTCGGACGGGGAGCTGTTTTTT. Translation gives CASSSGTGSDGELFF.

The chain combines TRBV5-4 with TRBJ1-3; D is uncertain. This CDR3 is built from 13 residues. The V gene's germline CDR1 is SGHNT and CDR2 YYREEE (reference sequence). Deletions cut 6 bases from V and 0 bases from J, with 7 bases between. CDR3 DNA sequence: TGTGCCAGCAAAGAGGGCTCTGGAAACACCATATATTTT. Residues: CASKEGSGNTIYF. Looking up the rest from reference TRBV5-4 and TRBJ1-3 gives the full variable domain: ETGVTQSPTHLIKTRGQQVTLRCSSQSGHNTVSWYQQALGQGPQFIFQYYREEENGRGNFPPRFSGLQFPNYSSELNVNALELDDSALYLCASKEGSGNTIYFGEGSWLTVV.

J is TRBJ2-2 and V is TRBV19; TRBD2 matches 7 bases. The CDR3 contains 16 residues. Germline CDR1 reads LNHDA; CDR2 reads SQIVND (reference sequence). The trim removed 7 bases at V and 0 bases at J, leaving 8 bases unmatched. The CDR3 sequence is CASKGTTYANTGELFF. As DNA, the CDR3 is TGTGCCAGTAAAGGGACTACGTACGCGAACACCGGGGAGCTGTTTTTT.

The V and J genes are TRBV27 and TRBJ1-1; possibly TRBD1 for D (5 bases). Per the germline V gene, CDR1 is MNHEY and CDR2 is SMNVEV (reference sequence). The CDR3 length is 15 residues. V lost 2 bases and J 1 base, leaving 11 bases between the germline ends. DNA for the CDR3: TGTGCCAGCAGTTTAAAGAGGGGCACGAACACTGAAGCTTTCTTT. Translation gives CASSLKRGTNTEAFF.

The CDR3 DNA sequence: TGTGCCACCCAAAGACACGGTGGCACAGATACGCAGTATTTT. Translation: CATQRHGGTDTQYF. The V call is TRBV7-9, the J call TRBJ2-3; D ambiguous. Germline V gene lookup returns CDR1 SEHNR and CDR2 FQNEAQ (reference sequence). Trimming took 10 bases from V and 1 from J, leaving 15 bases between them. The length of the CDR3 is 14 residues.

V gene TRBV2 combines with J gene TRBJ1-1; unclear D gene. Trimming left V 8 bases short and J 7 bases short, with 23 bases between. The CDR3 loop spans 15 amino acids. Looked up from germline, CDR1 is SNHLY and CDR2 is FYNNEI. The DNA for the CDR3 is TGTGCCAGCCCCAAACGGCCGGGCAGACTCGGTGAAGCTTTCTTT. This sequence encodes CASPKRPGRLGEAFF.

The table lists this clone with a few counts. The rearrangement uses TRBV7-9 and TRBJ2-6; the D is unclear. From germline, CDR1 is SEHNR and CDR2 FQNEAQ (reference sequence). CDR3 length: 14 residues. Trimming pared 5 bases from V and 4 bases from J, leaving 9 bases between. CDR3 DNA: TGTGCCAGCAGCCTTACATGGGGGGCCAACGTCCTGACTTTC. This encodes CASSLTWGANVLTF.

The chain couples TRBV7-2 to TRBJ2-3; tentatively, D is TRBD1 or TRBD2 (6 bases each). V was clipped by 5 bases and J by 6 bases, with 18 bases between them. The CDR3 loop spans 15 amino acids. CDR1 and CDR2 from the germline V gene are SGHTA and FQGNSA. CDR3 amino acids: CASSRGAEGGDTQYF. The CDR3 DNA follows: TGTGCCAGCAGCCGAGGGGCGGAAGGGGGGGATACGCAGTATTTT.

The chain joins TRBV9 to TRBJ2-3; 7 bases agree with TRBD2. There are 15 residues in the CDR3. CDR1 is SGDLS and CDR2 is YYNGEE in the germline V gene. J was trimmed by 2 bases and V by 4 bases; bases with no gene match: 7. CDR3 in amino acids: CASSTVAGSTDTQYF. The CDR3 region has the DNA TGTGCCAGCAGCACCGTAGCGGGCTCCACAGATACGCAGTATTTT.

This clone was observed a few times. V gene TRBV28 combines with J gene TRBJ1-2; no reliable D call. The germline gives CDR1 MDHEN, CDR2 SYDVKM. Between the trimmed V and J ends, which lost 10 bases and 6 bases, there was a span of 12 bases. This CDR3 has 11 residues. The CDR3 region has the DNA TGTGCCACAAATCCGATGGATGGCTACACCTTC. Encoded protein: CATNPMDGYTF.

V and J are TRBV14 and TRBJ1-4; 7 bases match TRBD1. This CDR3 spans 15 amino acids. V lost 3 bases and J lost 7; bases outside the gene matches: 8. The germline CDR1 and CDR2 sequences are SGHDN and FVKESK. CDR3 protein: CASSQQGVLGEKLFF. The CDR3 bases are TGTGCCAGCAGCCAGCAGGGGGTCCTCGGTGAAAAACTGTTTTTT.

This clone turned up a few times. The genes are TRBV27 and TRBJ2-7, with a possible D match to TRBD1 (6 bases). Germline V CDR1 and CDR2: MNHEY, SMNVEV (reference sequence). CDR3 length equals 13 residues. Trimming took off 5 bases at V and 12 bases at J, with 20 bases between the two ends. This chain's CDR3 is CASSAHIDRNRYF. In DNA, the CDR3 is TGTGCCAGCAGTGCCCACATCGACAGGAATCGGTACTTC.

V usage is TRBV10-3 and J usage is TRBJ2-5; the match to TRBD2 covers 7 bases. Germline CDR1 ENHRY, CDR2 SYGVKD. This CDR3 is 17 amino acids long. J gave up 5 bases and V 0 bases, and 12 bases lay outside the gene matches. The CDR3: CAISESSGGALVETQYF. Written as DNA, the CDR3 is TGTGCCATCAGTGAGTCGTCGGGAGGAGCCTTGGTGGAGACCCAGTACTTC.

CDR3: CSPDSPDRQFF. The CDR3 nucleotides read TGCAGTCCTGACTCCCCGGATAGGCAGTTCTTC. The chain links TRBV20-1 to TRBJ2-1; the D is unclear. The germline gives CDR1 DFQATT, CDR2 SNEGSKA (reference sequence). This CDR3 is built from 11 residues. V lost 8 bases to trimming and J lost 12 bases, with 17 bases between them.

This clone was counted only a few times. This chain links TRBV30 with TRBJ1-2; D gene uncertain. The CDR3 spans 13 residues. Germline lookup yields CDR1 GTSNPN and CDR2 SVGIG (reference sequence). V lost 0 bases and J lost 3, with 8 bases in between. The CDR3 reads CAWSVSSYYGYTF. In DNA, the CDR3 is TGTGCCTGGAGTGTTTCCAGCTACTATGGCTACACCTTC.

This clone has just a few counts. The chain carries TRBV19 and TRBJ2-7, with 8 bases aligning to TRBD2. CDR1 LNHDA and CDR2 SQIVND come from the germline V gene (reference sequence). There are 16 residues in the CDR3. With 6 bases clipped from V and 6 bases from J, the junction kept 16 bases outside the gene matches. In DNA form, the CDR3 reads TGTGCCAGTAGCCACTCGGGGGGGCGGGAGAGGGCCGAGCAGTACTTC. As protein: CASSHSGGRERAEQYF.

The chain combines TRBV6-1 with TRBJ2-7, with 8 bases fitting TRBD1. V was clipped by 5 bases and J by 3 bases; unmatched bases: 9. CDR3 length equals 15 residues. The germline V gene has CDR1 MNHNS and CDR2 SASEGT. In DNA, the CDR3 is TGTGCCAGCAGTCCCGGGACAGGTGGCATCTACGAGCAGTACTTC. This translates into CASSPGTGGIYEQYF.

This chain connects TRBV4-1 to TRBJ2-1; perhaps TRBD1 as D (5 bases). The CDR3 is made up of 16 amino acids. Trimming took off 3 bases at V and 5 bases at J, with 17 bases between the two ends. CDR1 is MGHRA and CDR2 is YSYEKL in the germline V gene. The CDR3 bases are TGCGCCAGCAGCCAGCTCAGGGTTCCAAGGGACAATGAGCAGTTCTTC. Its translation: CASSQLRVPRDNEQFF.

This rearrangement joins TRBV6-5 to TRBJ1-5; D gene unclear. The CDR3 has 16 amino acids. V was pared by 2 bases and J by 6 bases, with 17 bases between. The germline CDR1 and CDR2 sequences are MNHEY and SVGAGI. The CDR3 region is CASSYGGPQYGQPQHF. The CDR3, as DNA: TGTGCCAGCAGTTACGGAGGACCGCAATACGGTCAGCCCCAGCATTTT.

The DNA of the CDR3 is TGTGCCAGCAGTGTTGGACAGGGGGCGCTGGGCTACACCTTC. Its protein is CASSVGQGALGYTF. This chain links TRBV28 with TRBJ1-2, with 11 bases matching TRBD1. V trimming: 5 bases; J trimming: 8 bases; junction bases outside the gene matches: 7. The V gene's germline CDR1 is MDHEN and CDR2 SYDVKM. There are 14 residues in the CDR3.